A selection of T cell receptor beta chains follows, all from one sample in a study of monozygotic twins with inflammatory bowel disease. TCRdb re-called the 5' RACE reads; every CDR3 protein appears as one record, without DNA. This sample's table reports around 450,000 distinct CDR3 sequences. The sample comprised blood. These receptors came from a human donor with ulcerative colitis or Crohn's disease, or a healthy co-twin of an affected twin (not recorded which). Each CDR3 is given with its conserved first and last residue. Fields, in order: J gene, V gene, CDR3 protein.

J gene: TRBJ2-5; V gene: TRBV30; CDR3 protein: CAWSVLSSGSGETQYF
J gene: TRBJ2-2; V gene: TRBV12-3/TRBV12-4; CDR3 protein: CASSFQGGTGELFF
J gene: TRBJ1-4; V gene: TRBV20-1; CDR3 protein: CSAPRTETNEKLFF
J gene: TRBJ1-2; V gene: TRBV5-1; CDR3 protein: CASSPGTAGNYTF
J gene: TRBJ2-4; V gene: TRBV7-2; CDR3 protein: CASSPLSLAKNIQYF
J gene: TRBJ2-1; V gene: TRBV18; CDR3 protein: CASSPPALDEQFF
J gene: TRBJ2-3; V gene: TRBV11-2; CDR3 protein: CASGAREARADTQYF
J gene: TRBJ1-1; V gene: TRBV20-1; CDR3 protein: CSARGVGTEAFF
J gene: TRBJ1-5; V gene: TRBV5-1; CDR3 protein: CASSLGMDQPQHF
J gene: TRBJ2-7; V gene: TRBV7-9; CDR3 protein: CASSLVSGDSSYEQYF
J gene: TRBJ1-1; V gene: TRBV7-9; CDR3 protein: CASSPGQSMNTEAFF
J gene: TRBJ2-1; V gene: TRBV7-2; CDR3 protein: CASSFEDEQFF
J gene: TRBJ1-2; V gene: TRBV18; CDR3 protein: CASSPFRVSSDGYTF
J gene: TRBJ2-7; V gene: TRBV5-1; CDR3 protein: CASSVQGQGVAEQYF
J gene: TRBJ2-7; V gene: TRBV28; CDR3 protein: CASSRKQGAFPYEQYF
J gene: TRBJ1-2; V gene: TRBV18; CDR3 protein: CASSRQGDYGYTF
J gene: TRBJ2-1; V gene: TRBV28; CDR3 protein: CASSGASGSSYNEQFF
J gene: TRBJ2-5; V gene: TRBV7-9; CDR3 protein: CASSFLRAGQETQYF
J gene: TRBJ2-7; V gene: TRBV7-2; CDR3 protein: CASVGRGSYEQYF
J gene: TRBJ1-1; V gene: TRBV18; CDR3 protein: CASGQSDTEAFF
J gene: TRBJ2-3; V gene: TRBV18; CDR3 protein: CASCPSTDTQYF
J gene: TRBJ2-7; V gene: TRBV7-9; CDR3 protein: CASSMGLAGGNEQYF
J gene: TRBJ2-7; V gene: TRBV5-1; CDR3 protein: CASSSLEGVTYEQYF
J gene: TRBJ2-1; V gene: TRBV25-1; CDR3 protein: CASTLQTGGYNEQFF
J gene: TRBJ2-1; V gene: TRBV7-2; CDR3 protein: CASSLYTGTYNEQFF
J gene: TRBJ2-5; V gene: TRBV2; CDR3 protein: CASSLAGTIMETQYF
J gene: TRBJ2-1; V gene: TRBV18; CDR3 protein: CASSATGLGGYNEQFF
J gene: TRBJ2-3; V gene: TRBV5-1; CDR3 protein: CASSLAGRFGTDTQYF
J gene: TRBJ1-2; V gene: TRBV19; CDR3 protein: CASLGRINYGYTF
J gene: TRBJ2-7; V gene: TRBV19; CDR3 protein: CASSMDGSYEQYF
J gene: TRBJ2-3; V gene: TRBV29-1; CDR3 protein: CSVEGEPRTDTQYF
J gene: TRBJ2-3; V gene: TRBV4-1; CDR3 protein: CASSQEPTPADTQYF
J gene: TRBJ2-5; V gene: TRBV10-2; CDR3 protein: CASRETGTGKETQYF
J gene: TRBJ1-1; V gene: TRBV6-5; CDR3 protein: CASSYGTGPQGAFF
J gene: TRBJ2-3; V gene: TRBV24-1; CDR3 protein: CATMGGQGADTQYF
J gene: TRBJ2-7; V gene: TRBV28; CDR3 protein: CASSFAGTSYEQYF